A selection of T cell receptor beta chains follows, all from one sample in a study of T cells after yellow fever vaccination. One entry per CDR3 protein, called by TCRdb with MiXCR from the 5' RACE reads. Of around 100,000 distinct CDR3 sequences in the sample, under 9% are singletons; the top ten hold roughly 25%. Source: CD8+ T cells sorted from PBMCs, taken 45 days after the yellow fever booster vaccination. The receptors originated from a man under 40 who received the YFV17D yellow fever vaccine. Both conserved end residues are part of each CDR3. The D gene is left open where the match is weak. Size is stated for part of the rows, as once, few or many counts, or as a class when the clone is expanded.

>TRBJ1-2|many|TRBV7-6|NA
TGTGCCAGCAGTCTATACTCCGCTGACGGCTACACCTTC
CASSLYSADGYTF
>TRBJ2-1|many|TRBV29-1|TRBD2
TGCAGCGTAAGATTTGGACTAGTCGGGAATGAGCAGTTCTTC
CSVRFGLVGNEQFF
>TRBJ2-2|many|TRBV9|NA
TGTGCCAGCAGTCCCAAGGGGAACACCGGGGAGCTGTTTTTT
CASSPKGNTGELFF
>TRBJ2-3|many|TRBV6-5|NA
TGTGCCAGCAGTTACGGCTCCCCGCAGGGTGGTACGCAGTATTTT
CASSYGSPQGGTQYF
>TRBJ2-5|NA|TRBV25-1|NA
TGTGCCAGCAGTGAATCGTCGGCGGTGGGCGAGACCCAGTACTTC
CASSESSAVGETQYF
>TRBJ2-4|many|TRBV20-1|NA
TGCAGTGCTCTCAAACCGGAGCTAGCCAAAAACATTCAGTACTTC
CSALKPELAKNIQYF
>TRBJ2-5|few|TRBV16|NA
TGTGCCAGCAGCGCCCGGGACCCCAAAGAGACCCAGTACTTC
CASSARDPKETQYF
>TRBJ2-7|many|TRBV5-1|NA
TGCGCCAGCACTGACCAAACTGCAGCTTACGAGCAGTACTTC
CASTDQTAAYEQYF
>TRBJ2-1|many|TRBV25-1|NA
TGTGCCAGCATGAGTCGGACCAATGAGCAGTTCTTC
CASMSRTNEQFF
>TRBJ2-7|many|TRBV28|NA
TGTGCCAGCAGGGTGAACGGAAGACTCGAGCAGTACTTC
CASRVNGRLEQYF
>TRBJ2-6|many|TRBV7-9|NA
TGTGCCAGCAGCTTCGTGGTTGGGGCCAACGTCCTGACTTTC
CASSFVVGANVLTF